One and the same sample provided the 26 T cell receptor beta chains below, sequenced in a study of CXCR4 blockade with PD-1 therapy in pancreatic cancer. Clones were read by immunoSEQ multiplex PCR, and TCRdb kept only the in-frame ones, dropping some. The table has 5,600 or so clones, 48% seen once. Sequenced sample: tumor tissue. Every receptor here comes from a human donor with pancreatic ductal adenocarcinoma.

This clone came up once. This chain links TRBV19 with TRBJ2-7, with D perhaps assigned TRBD1 or TRBD2 (6 bases each). The V end was cut by 3 bases, the J end by 6 bases, with 15 bases between. Germline lookup yields CDR1 LNHDA and CDR2 SQIVND (reference sequence). The CDR3 covers 14 residues. In DNA, the CDR3 is TGTGCCAGTAGTATGGGGGGCCGGGGTTCCGAGCAGTACTTC. This sequence encodes CASSMGGRGSEQYF.

The chain recombines TRBV6-8 with TRBJ2-7; D remains unclear. This CDR3 spans 15 amino acids. CDR1 and CDR2 from the germline V gene are MNHGY and SAAAGT. V was cut by 0 bases and J by 4 bases, with 13 bases left in between. CDR3 bases: TGTGCCAGCAGTTACTCGAAGGCAGGCACATACGAGCAGTACTTC. Translation gives CASSYSKAGTYEQYF.

This chain joins TRBV19 and TRBJ1-6; 8 nucleotides match TRBD1. Germline V gives CDR1 LNHDA, CDR2 SQIVND (reference sequence). Trimming cost V 9 bases and J 6 bases; bases outside gene matches: 7. This CDR3 is 14 amino acids long. The DNA for the CDR3 is TGTGCCAGCAAGACAGGGGCTACTAATTCACCCCTCCACTTT. It codes for CASKTGATNSPLHF. The full variable domain, its missing parts supplied by reference TRBV19 and TRBJ1-6, is DGGITQSPKYLFRKEGQNVTLSCEQNLNHDAMYWYRQDPGQGLRLIYYSQIVNDFQKGDIAEGYSVSREKKESFPLTVTSAQKNPTAFYLCASKTGATNSPLHFGNGTRLTVT.

The sample holds a few counts of this clone. The J gene is TRBJ2-3, the V gene TRBV23-1; D is possibly TRBD1 or TRBD2 (5 bases each). TRBV23-1 is flagged as an ORF with uncertain function. This CDR3 has 14 residues. Trimming shortened V by 6 bases and J by 4 bases, and 14 bases separated the two germline ends. CDR3: CASRINRGADTQYF. The CDR3 nucleotides read TGCGCCAGCAGGATAAACCGGGGCGCAGATACGCAGTATTTT.

This clone has a handful of counts. V and J are TRBV6-4 and TRBJ2-2; D uncertain. Germline V gene lookup returns CDR1 MRHNA and CDR2 SNTAGT. Between the trimmed V and J ends, which lost 8 bases and 1 base, there was a span of 14 bases. The CDR3 is made up of 15 amino acids. The CDR3 DNA reads TGTGCCAGCCAAACACGGATGGGGAACACCGGGGAGCTGTTTTTT. It is translated as CASQTRMGNTGELFF.

The J gene is TRBJ1-4, the V gene TRBV19; D is uncertain. V shed 7 bases and J shed 5 bases, with 14 bases lying between them. CDR3 size: 14 residues. The germline V gene encodes CDR1 LNHDA and CDR2 SQIVND (reference sequence). The CDR3 DNA reads TGTGCCAGTATCGGCCGAGGGCACAATGAAAAACTGTTTTTT. Translated: CASIGRGHNEKLFF.

This clone appeared a few times. The genes are TRBV30 and TRBJ1-3; 7 bases line up with TRBD1. Germline values: CDR1 GTSNPN, CDR2 SVGIG (reference sequence). The CDR3 consists of 16 residues. V lost 2 bases, J lost 0 bases, and 7 bases stayed unmatched. In DNA form, the CDR3 reads TGTGCCTGGAGTAAAGGGAACAGGGGCTCTGGAAACACCATATATTTT. Residues: CAWSKGNRGSGNTIYF.

This clone showed up just a few times. The chain couples TRBV11-1 to TRBJ2-7; D gene uncertain. V dropped 6 bases and J dropped 0 bases, with 12 bases sitting between them. Per germline, CDR1 SGHAT and CDR2 FQDESV (reference sequence). The length of the CDR3 is 14 residues. CDR3 bases: TGTGCCAGCAGACCGGGCCTGAGCTCCTACGAGCAGTACTTC. Translating gives CASRPGLSSYEQYF.

The rearrangement joins TRBV18 to TRBJ2-2, with 10 bases identical to TRBD2. Germline V gives CDR1 KGHSH, CDR2 LQKENI. The CDR3 consists of 16 residues. The J segment lost 5 bases and the V segment lost 2 bases, leaving 5 bases of the junction unmatched. CDR3 sequence (DNA): TGTGCCAGCTCACCAATCGCTAGCGGGAGTACCGGGGAGCTGTTTTTT. Amino acids: CASSPIASGSTGELFF.

The gene calls are TRBV14 and TRBJ1-1; 8 bases map to TRBD1. The CDR3 consists of 14 residues. Germline-derived CDR1 and CDR2 are SGHDN and FVKESK. V gave up 3 bases and J gave up 4 bases; unmatched junction bases: 4. The CDR3 region is CASSHGQGSTEAFF. In DNA, the CDR3 is TGTGCCAGCAGCCACGGACAGGGCTCCACTGAAGCTTTCTTT.

V and J are TRBV28 and TRBJ1-1, with 9 bases lining up with TRBD1. The CDR3 contains 12 residues. The germline gives CDR1 MDHEN, CDR2 SYDVKM. V dropped 10 bases and J dropped 10; count of bases not matched to a gene: 10. The CDR3 loop is CAIETGGGIAFF. In nucleotides, the CDR3 is TGTGCCATCGAGACAGGGGGAGGAATAGCTTTCTTT.

This clone was seen only a few times. The chain has TRBV27 and TRBJ1-1; D may be TRBD1 (6 bases). Per germline, CDR1 MNHEY and CDR2 SMNVEV (reference sequence). The CDR3 is 13 residues long. Trimming left V 6 bases short and J 4 bases short, with 12 bases between. The chain's CDR3 is CASSGQTLTEAFF. The CDR3 nucleotides are TGTGCCAGCAGCGGACAGACACTCACTGAAGCTTTCTTT.

CDR3 bases: TGTGCCACCTCGATTGGGGGGGCATCGACTGAAGCTTTCTTT. Translating gives CATSIGGASTEAFF. The rearrangement links TRBV18 to TRBJ1-1; maybe TRBD1 (6 bases). V dropped 10 bases and J dropped 5 bases, with 20 bases sitting between them. Germline V gene lookup returns CDR1 KGHSH and CDR2 LQKENI. The CDR3 runs 14 residues.

The chain uses TRBV19 and TRBJ1-5; D gene uncertain. The CDR3 runs 14 residues. The V end was cut by 0 bases, the J end by 5 bases, with 8 bases between. Germline CDR1 reads LNHDA; CDR2 reads SQIVND (reference sequence). CDR3 loop: CASSIEWVDQPQHF. Here the CDR3 DNA reads TGTGCCAGTAGTATAGAGTGGGTGGATCAGCCCCAGCATTTT.

There are a few counts of this clone. The V gene is TRBV4-1, the J gene TRBJ2-1, with TRBD1 matching over 10 bases. V shed 3 bases and J 9 bases; nucleotides not matched to a gene: 5. Germline loops: CDR1 MGHRA, CDR2 YSYEKL. The length of the CDR3 is 14 residues. The CDR3 region is CASSHRDRGTEQFF. CDR3 nucleotide sequence: TGCGCCAGCAGCCACCGGGACAGGGGCACTGAGCAGTTCTTC.

The chain has TRBV6-8 and TRBJ2-2; D is unclear. CDR1 is MNHGY, CDR2 SAAAGT, per germline. The CDR3 is 15 amino acids. V shed 5 bases and J shed 6 bases, with 16 bases lying between them. CDR3: CASSEQPFSSGELFF. The CDR3 nucleotides are TGTGCCAGCAGTGAGCAACCTTTCAGTTCCGGGGAGCTGTTTTTT.

The gene calls are TRBV19 and TRBJ1-1; the D gene is possibly TRBD1 (5 bases). V dropped 0 bases and J dropped 4 bases, with 12 bases sitting between them. Germline CDR1 LNHDA, CDR2 SQIVND (reference sequence). CDR3 length: 15 residues. The CDR3 sequence: CASSIDPTATTEAFF. CDR3 nucleotide sequence: TGTGCCAGTAGTATAGACCCGACAGCGACCACTGAAGCTTTCTTT.

This clone was seen only a few times. The gene calls are TRBV30 and TRBJ2-2, with TRBD1 identical over 11 bases. Germline CDR1 and CDR2: GTSNPN and SVGIG (reference sequence). J lost 2 bases, V lost 5 bases, and 10 bases had no gene match. The CDR3 covers 17 residues. The CDR3 bases are TGTGCCTGGGAAGCCGGGACAGGGGGAGACAACACCGGGGAGCTGTTTTTT. Its protein product is CAWEAGTGGDNTGELFF.

The chain couples TRBV10-2 to TRBJ1-3; a weak D match, TRBD1 (5 bases). The CDR3 loop spans 12 amino acids. V shed 6 bases and J shed 2 bases, with 5 bases lying between them. Looked up from germline, CDR1 is WSHSY and CDR2 is SAAADI. In nucleotides, the CDR3 is TGCGCCAGCAGACAGGCTGGAAACACCATATATTTT. It encodes CASRQAGNTIYF.

This clone showed up just a few times. This chain links TRBV30 with TRBJ2-2; 9 bases map to TRBD1. The V gene's germline CDR1 is GTSNPN and CDR2 SVGIG (reference sequence). Trimming removed 0 bases from V and 1 base from J; junction bases left unmatched: 12. The CDR3 totals 19 residues. CDR3 DNA sequence: TGTGCCTGGAGTGTACGGCGAAGCGGGACAGGGCTGAACACCGGGGAGCTGTTTTTT. Translation gives CAWSVRRSGTGLNTGELFF. The complete variable domain, with remaining parts taken from reference TRBV30 and TRBJ2-2, reads SQTIHQWPATLVQPVGSPLSLECTVEGTSNPNLYWYRQAAGRGLQLLFYSVGIGQISSEVPQNLSASRPQDRQFILSSKKLLLSDSGFYLCAWSVRRSGTGLNTGELFFGEGSRLTVL.

The chain recombines TRBV9 with TRBJ2-3; no firm D call. The V gene lost 4 bases and the J gene lost 3 bases, with 6 bases spanning the gap. The CDR3 loop spans 12 amino acids. Germline V gene sequence: CDR1 SGDLS, CDR2 YYNGEE. CDR3 bases: TGTGCCAGCAGCCCTACAACAGATACGCAGTATTTT. Protein: CASSPTTDTQYF.

The V gene is TRBV19, the J gene TRBJ1-2; D gene unclear. The germline CDR1 and CDR2 sequences are LNHDA and SQIVND (reference sequence). V gave up 6 bases and J gave up 3 bases, with 5 bases separating them. CDR3 length equals 11 residues. The CDR3, as DNA: TGTGCCAGTAGGCGGGACTATGGCTACACCTTC. As protein: CASRRDYGYTF.

V gene TRBV30 combines with J gene TRBJ1-6; D remains ambiguous. Germline CDR1 is GTSNPN and CDR2 is SVGIG (reference sequence). This CDR3 has 13 residues. Deletions cut 4 bases from V and 8 bases from J, with 12 bases between. This CDR3 reads CAWTQSGDSPLHF. In DNA form, the CDR3 reads TGTGCCTGGACCCAAAGCGGGGATTCACCCCTCCACTTT.

The chain uses TRBV29-1 and TRBJ1-2; D might be TRBD1 (6 bases). Per the germline V gene, CDR1 is SQVTM and CDR2 is ANQGSEA. V dropped 4 bases and J dropped 7 bases, with 16 bases sitting between them. The CDR3 is 13 residues long. In DNA, the CDR3 is TGCAGCGTTGCGGACAGCGATTACGGTGGCTACACCTTC. Amino acids: CSVADSDYGGYTF.

V gene TRBV6-8 combines with J gene TRBJ1-6; D gene uncertain. Per the germline V gene, CDR1 is MNHGY and CDR2 is SAAAGT. The CDR3 is 16 amino acids. The germline V and J ends were trimmed by 4 bases and 6 bases, with 16 bases remaining between them. CDR3 region: CASSSPGRAANSPLHF. CDR3 sequence (DNA): TGTGCCAGCAGTTCCCCCGGGAGGGCCGCTAATTCACCCCTCCACTTT.

This chain joins TRBV18 and TRBJ2-2, with 9 nucleotides matching TRBD1. Germline V gives CDR1 KGHSH, CDR2 LQKENI. The CDR3 is 16 residues long. V shed 6 bases and J 1 base; nucleotides not matched to a gene: 6. CDR3 nucleotides: TGTGCCAGCTCTCCCGGGACAGGGAGGAACACCGGGGAGCTGTTTTTT. It specifies CASSPGTGRNTGELFF.